This TCR beta chain appears in the sequencing data of a study of CD8 T cells in ankylosing spondylitis. This clonotype has a handful of counts. Its antigen is unidentified. For TCR beta, libraries came from quantitative 5'-RACE with molecular barcodes. One entry per CDR3 protein, called by TCRdb with MiXCR from the 5' RACE reads. The sample records roughly 200,000 distinct CDR3 sequences, roughly 26% being singletons. Germline lookup yields CDR1 MGHRA and CDR2 YSYEKL. The V segment lost 1 base and the J segment 6 bases; nucleotides outside the gene matches: 5. The CDR3 contains 15 residues. Study-wide findings and caveats: A TCR beta motif of roughly eight highly homologous variants seemed to mark ankylosing spondylitis blood. Reportedly, disease-linked clones are significantly enriched in ankylosing spondylitis patients' matched synovial fluid.

The sample was blood, either unsorted or a sorted T cell fraction (not recorded which). The rearrangement links TRBV4-1 to TRBJ2-4, with 8 bases matching TRBD1. The receptor comes from a male donor with ankylosing spondylitis or in good health (not recorded which). CDR3: CASSQAGGQGNIQYF. In DNA form, the CDR3 reads TGCGCCAGCAGCCAAGCAGGGGGCCAAGGAAACATTCAGTACTTC.